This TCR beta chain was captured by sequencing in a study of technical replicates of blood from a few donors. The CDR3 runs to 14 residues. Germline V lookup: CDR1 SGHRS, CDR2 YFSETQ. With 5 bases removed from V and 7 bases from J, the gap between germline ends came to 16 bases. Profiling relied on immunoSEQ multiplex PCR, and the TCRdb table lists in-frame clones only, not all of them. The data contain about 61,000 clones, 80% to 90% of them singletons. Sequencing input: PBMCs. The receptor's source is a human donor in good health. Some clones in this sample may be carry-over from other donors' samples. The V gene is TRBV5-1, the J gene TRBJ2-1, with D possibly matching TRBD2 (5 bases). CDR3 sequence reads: CASSPRESPNEQFF. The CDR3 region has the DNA TGCGCCAGCAGTCCGAGGGAGTCTCCGAATGAGCAGTTCTTC.